These 10 T cell receptor beta chains came from one sample sequenced in a study of CD8 T cells in Susac syndrome. When the RNA was reverse transcribed, random hexamers were used with an input of roughly 0.45 to 1 ug. In TCRdb, the immunoSEQ multiplex PCR reads were re-called with MiXCR into one record per CDR3 protein. The sample lists around 190,000 distinct CDR3 sequences; approximately 95% were seen once. Material for sequencing was CD4+ T cells from PBMCs. The origin of the receptors is a human donor in good health.

This chain links TRBV30 with TRBJ1-2; weak D call: TRBD1 (6 bases). CDR3 length equals 13 residues. Germline-derived CDR1 and CDR2 are GTSNPN and SVGIG (reference sequence). The V end lost 0 bases, the J end lost 8 bases, and 13 bases lay between the germline ends. In DNA form, the CDR3 reads TGTGCCTGGAGTGTACGAGATACAGGGGGCTACACCTTC. Its translation is CAWSVRDTGGYTF.

The CDR3 here is CATRGRGTDTQYF. The CDR3, as DNA: TGTGCCACCAGGGGCAGGGGCACAGATACGCAGTATTTT. The rearrangement links TRBV24-1 to TRBJ2-3; D is perhaps TRBD1 (5 bases). V lost 7 bases, J lost 1 base, and 8 bases lay in between. This CDR3 has 13 residues. CDR1 and CDR2 (germline): KGHDR, SFDVKD.

The V call is TRBV6-2 or TRBV6-3, the J call TRBJ2-7, with 8 positions matching TRBD1. The CDR3 extends over 11 amino acids. CDR1 MNHEY and CDR2 SVGEGT come from the germline V gene. With V trimmed by 5 bases and J by 12 bases, 6 bases remained unmatched. This CDR3 reads CASSDTGGRYF. In nucleotides, the CDR3 is TGTGCCAGCAGTGATACAGGGGGAAGGTACTTC.

J is TRBJ2-7 and V is TRBV20-1; D may be TRBD1 (7 bases). V lost 6 bases and J lost 5, with 11 bases in between. This CDR3 contains 11 residues. CDR1 DFQATT and CDR2 SNEGSKA come from the germline V gene (reference sequence). The CDR3: CSARGVHEQYF. The DNA of the CDR3 is TGCAGTGCCAGGGGGGTCCACGAGCAGTACTTC.

The CDR3 DNA follows: TGTGCCGTTGGGGACGGCCGCCACAGATATACGCAGTATTTT. Amino acid sequence: CAVGDGRHRYTQYF. V and J are TRBV5-4 and TRBJ2-3; D possibly matches TRBD1 or TRBD2 (5 bases each). Trimming left V 10 bases short and J 7 bases short, with 22 bases between. There are 14 residues in the CDR3. Germline V gene data show CDR1 as SGHNT and CDR2 as YYREEE (reference sequence).

The rearrangement links TRBV10-1 to TRBJ2-3, with D possibly matching TRBD2 (6 bases). The CDR3 runs to 16 residues. Per germline, CDR1 WNHNN and CDR2 SYGVQD (reference sequence). Deletions cut 5 bases from V and 0 bases from J, with 15 bases between. CDR3 bases: TGCGCCAGCAGTTCCGGAGGGCCCCGTAGCACAGATACGCAGTATTTT. Its translation is CASSSGGPRSTDTQYF.

This clonotype has only one observation. The chain recombines TRBV6-5 with TRBJ1-5, with 9 bases identical to TRBD1. Germline V gene data show CDR1 as MNHEY and CDR2 as SVGAGI. The CDR3 extends over 16 amino acids. Losses at the gene ends were 4 bases for V and 5 bases for J; bases not matched to a gene: 9. In nucleotides, the CDR3 is TGTGCCAGCAGTTTCCTACAGGGGGCATATGATCAGCCCCAGCATTTT. Protein sequence: CASSFLQGAYDQPQHF.

This clonotype was seen only once. The CDR3 DNA sequence: TGCAGTGCTTGGGACAGCTCGAACACCGGGGAGCTGTTTTTT. Protein sequence: CSAWDSSNTGELFF. The rearrangement joins TRBV20-1 to TRBJ2-2; 7 bases align to TRBD1. This CDR3 has 14 amino acids. The germline gives CDR1 DFQATT, CDR2 SNEGSKA (reference sequence). Trimming at V came to 5 bases and at J to 0 bases, leaving 3 bases not matched to a gene.

The chain uses TRBV5-4 and TRBJ1-2; no reliable D call. This CDR3 comprises 13 residues. The germline gives CDR1 SGHNT, CDR2 YYREEE (reference sequence). V was clipped by 3 bases and J by 4 bases, with 10 bases between them. CDR3 region: CASSSGIRYGYTF. CDR3 coding DNA: TGTGCCAGCAGCTCCGGCATCCGCTATGGCTACACCTTC.

The V gene is TRBV6-6, the J gene TRBJ1-1; D ambiguous. This CDR3 has 12 amino acids. V lost 10 bases to trimming and J lost 6 bases, with 15 bases between them. Germline V gene sequence: CDR1 MNHNY, CDR2 SVGAGI (reference sequence). The CDR3, as DNA: TGTGCCATCGCTGGCCCCGGCTCTGAAGCTTTCTTT. Its translation is CAIAGPGSEAFF.